This TCR beta chain derives from a study of T cell repertoires in cytomegalovirus infection. Study-wide background: Both recently identified HLA-C-restricted and well-studied HLA-B-restricted CMV epitopes were used in the study. Regarding the study as a whole: In two of eight donors, the top clonotype was HLA-C-restricted CMV-specific. Identification of carriers of CMV plus the relevant HLA was achieved through cumulative public TCR beta family frequency.

TCRdb re-analysed the reads in MiXCR, keeping a single row per CDR3 protein. The table has about 160,000 distinct CDR3 sequences, less than 25% seen once. About this clonotype itself: Its target is not known.

The CDR3 consists of 16 residues. The V and J ends lost 5 bases and 0 bases respectively, with 14 bases between them. The genes are TRBV12-3 or TRBV12-4 and TRBJ1-3; no clear D. The origin of this receptor is a human donor in good health (CMV status not recorded). Some clones in this sample may be carry-over from other donors' samples. Sample: CD8+ T cells from cultured PBMCs, taken from culture after CMV antigen stimulation. The CDR3 DNA sequence: TGTGCCAGCAGTGGGTCCTTTCGTTCCTCTGGAAACACCATATATTTT. This sequence encodes CASSGSFRSSGNTIYF.